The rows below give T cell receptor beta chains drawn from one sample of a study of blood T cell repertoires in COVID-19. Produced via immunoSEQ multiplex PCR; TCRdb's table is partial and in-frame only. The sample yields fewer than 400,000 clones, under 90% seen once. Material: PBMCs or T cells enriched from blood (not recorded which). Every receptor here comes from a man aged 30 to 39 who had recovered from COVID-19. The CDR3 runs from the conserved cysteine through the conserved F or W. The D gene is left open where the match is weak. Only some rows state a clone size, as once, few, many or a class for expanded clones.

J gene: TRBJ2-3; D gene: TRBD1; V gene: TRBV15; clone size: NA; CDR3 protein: CATSRGTGTPTDTQYF; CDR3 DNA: TGTGCCACCAGCAGGGGGACAGGGACCCCCACAGATACGCAGTATTTT
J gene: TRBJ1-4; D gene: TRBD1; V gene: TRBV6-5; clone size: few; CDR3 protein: CASRRTGRDEKLFF; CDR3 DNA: TGTGCCAGCAGACGGACAGGGCGGGATGAAAAACTGTTTTTT
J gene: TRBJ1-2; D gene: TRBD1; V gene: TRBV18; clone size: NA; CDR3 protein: CASTPGQAKSGYTF; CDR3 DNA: TGTGCCAGCACTCCGGGACAGGCAAAAAGCGGCTACACCTTC
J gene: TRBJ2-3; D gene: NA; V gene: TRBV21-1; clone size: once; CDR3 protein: CASGLAPLPDTQYF; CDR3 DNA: TGTGCCAGCGGACTAGCGCCGCTCCCAGATACGCAGTATTTT
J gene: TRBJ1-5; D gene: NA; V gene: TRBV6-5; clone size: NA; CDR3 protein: CASSYSRDNQPQHF; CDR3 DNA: TGTGCCAGCAGTTACTCGAGGGACAATCAGCCCCAGCATTTT
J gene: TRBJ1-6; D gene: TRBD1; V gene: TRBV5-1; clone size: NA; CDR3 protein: CASSEIPGQGVSSPLHF; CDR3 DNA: TGCGCCAGCAGCGAAATACCGGGACAGGGGGTAAGTTCACCCCTCCACTTT
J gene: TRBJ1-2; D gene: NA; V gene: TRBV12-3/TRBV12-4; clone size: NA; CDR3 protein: CASSRQYGYTF; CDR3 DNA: TGTGCCAGCAGCCGACAGTATGGCTACACCTTC
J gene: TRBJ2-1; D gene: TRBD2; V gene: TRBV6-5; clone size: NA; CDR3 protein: CASKAGLAGLNEQFF; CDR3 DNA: TGTGCCAGTAAGGCGGGACTAGCGGGATTGAATGAGCAGTTCTTC
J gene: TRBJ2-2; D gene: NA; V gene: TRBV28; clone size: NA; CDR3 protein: CASSLSGPGVSANTGELFF; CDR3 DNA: TGTGCCAGCAGTTTATCAGGCCCAGGGGTATCCGCGAACACCGGGGAGCTGTTTTTT
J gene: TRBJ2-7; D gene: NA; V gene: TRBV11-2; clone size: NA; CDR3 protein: CASSLDGSYEQYF; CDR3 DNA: TGTGCCAGCAGCTTAGACGGGTCTTACGAGCAGTACTTC
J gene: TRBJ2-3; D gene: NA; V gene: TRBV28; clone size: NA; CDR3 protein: CASSFGDGGTQYF; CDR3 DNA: TGTGCCAGCAGTTTCGGGGATGGAGGTACGCAGTATTTT
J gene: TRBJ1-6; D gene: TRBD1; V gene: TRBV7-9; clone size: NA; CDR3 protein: CASSLALTGGNSPLHF; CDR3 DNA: TGTGCCAGCAGCTTAGCGCTCACAGGGGGTAATTCACCCCTCCACTTT
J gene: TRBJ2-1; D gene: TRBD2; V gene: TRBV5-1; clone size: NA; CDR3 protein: CASSLGLLAGGNNEQFF; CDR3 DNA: TGCGCCAGCAGCTTGGGCCTACTAGCGGGGGGAAACAATGAGCAGTTCTTC
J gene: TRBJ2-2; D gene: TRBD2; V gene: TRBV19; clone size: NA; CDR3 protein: CASSPFPRTSGPNTGELFF; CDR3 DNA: TGTGCCAGTAGTCCCTTCCCCCGGACTAGCGGACCTAACACCGGGGAGCTGTTTTTT
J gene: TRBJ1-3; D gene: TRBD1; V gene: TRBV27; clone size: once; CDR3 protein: CASGRQGAGNTIYF; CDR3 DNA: TGTGCCAGCGGGCGACAGGGGGCTGGAAACACCATATATTTT
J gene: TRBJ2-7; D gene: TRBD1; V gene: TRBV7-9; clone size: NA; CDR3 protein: CASTGTGVGEQYF; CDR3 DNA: TGTGCCAGCACCGGGACAGGGGTGGGAGAGCAGTACTTC
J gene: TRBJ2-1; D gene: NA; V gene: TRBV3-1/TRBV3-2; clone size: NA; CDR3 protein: CASSQSIPGTLSNEQFF; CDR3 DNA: TGTGCCAGCAGCCAATCCATTCCGGGAACTCTTTCCAATGAGCAGTTCTTC
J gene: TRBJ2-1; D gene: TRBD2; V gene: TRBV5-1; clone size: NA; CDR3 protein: CASSISGSFYNEQFF; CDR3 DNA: TGCGCCAGCAGCATTAGCGGGAGTTTCTACAATGAGCAGTTCTTC
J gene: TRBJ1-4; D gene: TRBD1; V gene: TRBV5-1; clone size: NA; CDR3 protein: CASSLAEGQGRGEKLFF; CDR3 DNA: TGCGCCAGCAGCTTGGCGGAGGGACAGGGCAGGGGTGAAAAACTGTTTTTT
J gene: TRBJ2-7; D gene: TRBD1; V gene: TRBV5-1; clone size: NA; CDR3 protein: CASSSGTAVYEQYF; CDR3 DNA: TGCGCCAGCAGCTCCGGGACAGCAGTCTACGAGCAGTACTTC
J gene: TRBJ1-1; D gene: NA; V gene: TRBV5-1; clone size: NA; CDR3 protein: CASSSSAGNTEAFF; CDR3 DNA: TGCGCCAGCAGCTCTAGCGCCGGGAACACTGAAGCTTTCTTT
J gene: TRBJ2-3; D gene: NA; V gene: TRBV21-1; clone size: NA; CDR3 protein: CASSKTGQGGSGGRGDTQYF; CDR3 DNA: TGTGCCAGCAGCAAGACGGGACAGGGCGGATCCGGGGGGCGAGGAGATACGCAGTATTTT
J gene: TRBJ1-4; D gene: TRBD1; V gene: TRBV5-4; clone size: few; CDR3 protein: CASSLYDGDSLSERQKLFF; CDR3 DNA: TGTGCCAGCAGCTTGTACGATGGGGACAGTTTAAGTGAAAGGCAAAAACTGTTTTTT